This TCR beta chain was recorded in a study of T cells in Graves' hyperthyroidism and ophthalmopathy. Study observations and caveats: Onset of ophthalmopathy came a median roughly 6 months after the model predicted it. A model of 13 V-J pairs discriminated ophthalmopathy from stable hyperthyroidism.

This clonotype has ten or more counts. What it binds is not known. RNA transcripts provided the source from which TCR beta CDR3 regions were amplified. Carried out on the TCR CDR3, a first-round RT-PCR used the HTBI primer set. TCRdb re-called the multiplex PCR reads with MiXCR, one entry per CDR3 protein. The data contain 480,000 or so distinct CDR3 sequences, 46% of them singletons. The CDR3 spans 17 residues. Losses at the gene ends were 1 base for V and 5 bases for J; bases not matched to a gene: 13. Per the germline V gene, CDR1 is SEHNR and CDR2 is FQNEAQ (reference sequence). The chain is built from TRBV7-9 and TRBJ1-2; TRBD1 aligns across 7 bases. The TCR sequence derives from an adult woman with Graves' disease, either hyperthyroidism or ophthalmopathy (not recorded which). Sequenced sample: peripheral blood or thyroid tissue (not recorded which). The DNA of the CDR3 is TGTGCCAGCAGCTTAGATCCGGGACAGCGACCCTTTTATGGCTACACCTTC. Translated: CASSLDPGQRPFYGYTF.